These 23 T cell receptor beta chains were all obtained from the same sample, sequenced in a study of blood T cell repertoires in COVID-19. Assay used: immunoSEQ multiplex PCR; TCRdb lists only in-frame clones, some missing. In the table there are some 50,000 clones, over 70% of which are singletons. The sample was peripheral blood. These receptors came from a human donor in a cohort sampled during active COVID-19.

The genes are TRBV18 and TRBJ2-2; TRBD1 matches at 8 bases. With V trimmed by 3 bases and J by 5 bases, 5 bases remained unmatched. This CDR3 region has 15 residues. Germline V gives CDR1 KGHSH, CDR2 LQKENI. CDR3 nucleotides: TGTGCCAGCTCACCGCTCGGGACAGGAACCGGGGAGCTGTTTTTT. Translated: CASSPLGTGTGELFF. The full variable domain, rest sourced from reference TRBV18 and TRBJ2-2, is NAGVMQNPRHLVRRRGQEARLRCSPMKGHSHVYWYRQLPEEGLKFMVYLQKENIIDESGMPKERFSAEFPKEGPSILRIQQVVRGDSAAYFCASSPLGTGTGELFFGEGSRLTVL.

The chain's CDR3 is CASSLVGEIEETQYF. The DNA for the CDR3 is TGTGCCAGCAGCTTAGTTGGGGAGATCGAAGAGACCCAGTACTTC. The chain links TRBV7-2 to TRBJ2-5; possible D gene TRBD2, 5 bases. Germline-derived CDR1 and CDR2 are SGHTA and FQGNSA. The CDR3 extends over 15 amino acids. Trimming removed 1 base from V and 3 bases from J, with 12 bases in between.

The gene calls are TRBV7-8 and TRBJ2-7, with 8 bases that match TRBD1. The germline gives CDR1 SGHVS, CDR2 FQNEAQ. Trimming removed 1 base from V and 12 bases from J; junction bases left unmatched: 5. The CDR3 consists of 12 residues. CDR3 DNA sequence: TGTGCCAGCAGCTTAGGGGGACAGGACCCGTACTTC. Translation gives CASSLGGQDPYF.

The chain links TRBV10-3 to TRBJ1-2; possibly TRBD1 for D (5 bases). Per the germline V gene, CDR1 is ENHRY and CDR2 is SYGVKD. The CDR3 extends over 13 amino acids. V was cut by 6 bases and J by 7 bases, with 15 bases left in between. The CDR3 nucleotides read TGTGCCATCAGAGGGACGGGAGGTATTGGCTACACCTTC. Amino acids: CAIRGTGGIGYTF.

The chain is built from TRBV2 and TRBJ1-5, with D perhaps TRBD1 (6 bases). CDR3 length equals 14 residues. Trimming took off 8 bases at V and 1 base at J, with 12 bases between the two ends. Germline V gives CDR1 SNHLY, CDR2 FYNNEI. CDR3 in amino acids: CASCYRESNQPQHF. CDR3 sequence (DNA): TGTGCCAGCTGTTACAGGGAAAGCAATCAGCCCCAGCATTTT.

V is TRBV18 and J is TRBJ2-1; TRBD2 might be the D (6 bases). The germline CDR1 and CDR2 sequences are KGHSH and LQKENI. This CDR3 has 15 amino acids. The V and J ends lost 6 bases and 5 bases respectively, with 17 bases between them. CDR3 amino acids: CASSFSSGDNNEQFF. The CDR3 coding sequence is TGTGCCAGCTCCTTTTCCTCGGGGGATAACAATGAGCAGTTCTTC.

The rearrangement links TRBV19 to TRBJ2-7; weak D call: TRBD2 (7 bases). The CDR3 loop spans 14 amino acids. Germline V gene data show CDR1 as LNHDA and CDR2 as SQIVND (reference sequence). V lost 7 bases, J lost 4 bases, and 17 bases lay in between. CDR3 sequence: CASNPGHGGYEQYF. CDR3 bases: TGTGCCAGTAACCCGGGACACGGGGGGTACGAGCAGTACTTC.

This clone was recorded only once. The chain carries TRBV6-2 or TRBV6-3 and TRBJ2-3, with TRBD1 matching over 11 bases. The CDR3 runs to 16 residues. The trim removed 0 bases at V and 4 bases at J, leaving 3 bases unmatched. Germline V lookup: CDR1 MNHEY, CDR2 SVGEGT. The CDR3 DNA reads as TGTGCCAGCAGTTACTCGGGGACAGGGGGATCAGATACGCAGTATTTT. Translating gives CASSYSGTGGSDTQYF.

The chain is built from TRBV6-5 and TRBJ2-7; 11 bases are a match to TRBD1. The junction had 6 bases not matched to a gene; V was cut back by 6 bases and J by 2 bases. The CDR3 contains 15 residues. Germline loops: CDR1 MNHEY, CDR2 SVGAGI. CDR3 region: CASRPGQGATYEQYF. CDR3 nucleotides: TGTGCCAGCAGACCAGGACAGGGGGCGACCTACGAGCAGTACTTC.

This chain joins TRBV14 and TRBJ1-6, with 10 bases aligning to TRBD1. Losses at the gene ends were 1 base for V and 3 bases for J; bases not matched to a gene: 0. The CDR3 runs to 16 residues. Germline V gene sequence: CDR1 SGHDN, CDR2 FVKESK. CDR3 sequence reads: CASSQGDRGYNSPLHF. CDR3 bases: TGTGCCAGCAGCCAAGGGGACAGGGGCTATAATTCACCCCTCCACTTT.

The chain recombines TRBV2 with TRBJ1-6; the match to TRBD1 covers 7 bases. The CDR3 consists of 13 residues. V gave up 6 bases and J gave up 6 bases; unmatched junction bases: 2. The germline gives CDR1 SNHLY, CDR2 FYNNEI. The CDR3, as DNA: TGTGCCAGCAGGCGGGACAGTAATTCACCCCTCCACTTT. Its translation is CASRRDSNSPLHF.

The V gene is TRBV19, the J gene TRBJ1-5; D is uncertain. V lost 8 bases to trimming and J lost 4 bases, with 12 bases between them. Per germline, CDR1 LNHDA and CDR2 SQIVND (reference sequence). The CDR3 loop spans 13 amino acids. The CDR3 region has the DNA TGTGCCAGTCGGGAAGGAGCGAATCAGCCCCAGCATTTT. The encoded protein is CASREGANQPQHF.

This rearrangement joins TRBV10-3 to TRBJ1-5; possibly TRBD1 for D (5 bases). Trimming removed 5 bases at V and 6 bases at J, with 14 bases between. Looked up from germline, CDR1 is ENHRY and CDR2 is SYGVKD. The CDR3 extends over 14 amino acids. In DNA form, the CDR3 reads TGTGCCATCAGTCCGGGGGGGGAAGTTCAGCCCCAGCATTTT. Encoded protein: CAISPGGEVQPQHF.

V and J are TRBV3-1 (or the pseudogene TRBV3-2) and TRBJ1-2, with D hard to call. Trimming took off 1 base at V and 14 bases at J, with 17 bases between the two ends. The V gene's germline CDR1 is LGHDT and CDR2 YNNKEL (reference sequence). The CDR3 contains 13 residues. CDR3 DNA sequence: TGTGCCAGCAGCCAAGTCATCGGCGCGGGCGGAACCTTC. Protein: CASSQVIGAGGTF.

CDR3 region: CASSVSGGAHTGELFF. The CDR3 DNA is TGTGCCAGCAGCGTAAGCGGGGGGGCCCACACCGGGGAGCTGTTTTTT. The chain employs TRBV9 and TRBJ2-2; 10 nucleotides agree with TRBD2. Trimming at V came to 1 base and at J to 3 bases, leaving 3 bases not matched to a gene. Germline assignment: CDR1 SGDLS and CDR2 YYNGEE. The CDR3 extends over 16 amino acids.

The chain links TRBV15 to TRBJ2-6; D may be TRBD1 (6 bases). V was shortened by 6 bases and J by 1 base, with 19 bases between the two germline ends. Germline V lookup: CDR1 LNHNV, CDR2 YYDKDF (reference sequence). The CDR3 is 18 amino acids. CDR3 region: CATRPRALGQSGANVLTF. The CDR3 nucleotides read TGTGCCACCAGACCTAGAGCCCTCGGACAGTCTGGGGCCAACGTCCTGACTTTC.

The chain joins TRBV12-3 or TRBV12-4 to TRBJ1-5; tentative D call: TRBD1 (5 bases). This CDR3 has 12 amino acids. Trimming cost V 4 bases and J 7 bases, with 8 bases left between them. The CDR3 here is CASSWGWQPQHF. DNA for the CDR3: TGTGCCAGCAGTTGGGGCTGGCAGCCCCAGCATTTT.

The chain employs TRBV5-6 and TRBJ2-1; D is perhaps TRBD2 (6 bases). This CDR3 contains 15 residues. Trimming shortened V by 0 bases and J by 0 bases, and 7 bases separated the two germline ends. CDR1 and CDR2 (germline): SGHDT, YYEEEE. CDR3: CASSLAGSSYNEQFF. In nucleotides, the CDR3 is TGTGCCAGCAGCTTGGCCGGGAGCTCCTACAATGAGCAGTTCTTC.

V gene TRBV7-2 combines with J gene TRBJ2-5; unclear D gene. Trimming stripped 0 bases from V and 5 bases from J, with 4 bases between. From germline, CDR1 is SGHTA and CDR2 FQGNSA. The CDR3 runs 12 residues. CDR3 protein: CASSLARETQYF. In DNA, the CDR3 is TGTGCCAGCAGCTTAGCGAGGGAGACCCAGTACTTC.

CDR3 sequence reads: CASSLVAGGMNTEAFF. In nucleotides, the CDR3 is TGCGCCAGCAGCTTGGTCGCAGGGGGGATGAACACTGAAGCTTTCTTT. The chain combines TRBV5-1 with TRBJ1-1; the match to TRBD1 covers 7 bases. This CDR3 has 16 amino acids. CDR1 and CDR2 from the germline V gene are SGHRS and YFSETQ. With 0 bases clipped from V and 0 bases from J, the junction kept 5 bases outside the gene matches.

The rearrangement uses TRBV12-5 and TRBJ2-6, with 9 bases lining up with TRBD1. This CDR3 spans 21 amino acids. V lost 7 bases and J lost 0; bases outside the gene matches: 19. Germline V gene lookup returns CDR1 LGHNT and CDR2 FRNRAP. The CDR3 reads CASAGTGGAPPGSSGANVLTF. In DNA, the CDR3 is TGTGCTAGTGCCGGAACAGGGGGCGCCCCCCCCGGATCCTCTGGGGCCAACGTCCTGACTTTC.

The J gene is TRBJ2-7, the V gene TRBV5-4; 7 nucleotides align to TRBD2. The J segment lost 0 bases and the V segment lost 0 bases, leaving 3 bases of the junction unmatched. The germline CDR1 and CDR2 sequences are SGHNT and YYREEE (reference sequence). The CDR3 is 15 amino acids. In DNA form, the CDR3 reads TGTGCCAGCAGCTTGGCTGGCGGGAGCTCCTACGAGCAGTACTTC. The encoded protein is CASSLAGGSSYEQYF.

V and J are TRBV18 and TRBJ1-1; 9 bases are a match to TRBD1. Germline V gene sequence: CDR1 KGHSH, CDR2 LQKENI. The CDR3 runs to 16 residues. Trimming at V came to 2 bases and at J to 5 bases, leaving 9 bases not matched to a gene. The CDR3 region has the DNA TGTGCCAGCTCACCATCCAGACAGGGGGGAGGGACTGAAGCTTTCTTT. Translated: CASSPSRQGGGTEAFF.